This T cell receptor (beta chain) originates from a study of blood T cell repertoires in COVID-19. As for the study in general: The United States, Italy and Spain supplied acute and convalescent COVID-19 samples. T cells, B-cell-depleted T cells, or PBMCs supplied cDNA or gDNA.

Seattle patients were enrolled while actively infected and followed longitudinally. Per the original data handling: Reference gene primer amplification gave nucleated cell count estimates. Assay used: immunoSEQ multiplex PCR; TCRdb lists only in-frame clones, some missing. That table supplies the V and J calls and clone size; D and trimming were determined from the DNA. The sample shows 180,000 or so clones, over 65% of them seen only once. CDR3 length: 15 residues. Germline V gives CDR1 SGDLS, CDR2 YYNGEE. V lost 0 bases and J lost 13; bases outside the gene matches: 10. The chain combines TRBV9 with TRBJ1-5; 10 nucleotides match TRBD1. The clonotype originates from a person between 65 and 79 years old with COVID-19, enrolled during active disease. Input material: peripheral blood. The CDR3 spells CASSVDDRGRPAQHF. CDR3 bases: TGTGCCAGCAGCGTAGATGACAGGGGGCGCCCCGCGCAGCATTTT. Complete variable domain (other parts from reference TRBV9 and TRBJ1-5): DSGVTQTPKHLITATGQRVTLRCSPRSGDLSVYWYQQSLDQGLQFLIQYYNGEERAKGNILERFSAQQFPDLHSELNLSSLELGDSALYFCASSVDDRGRPAQHFGDGTRLSIL.